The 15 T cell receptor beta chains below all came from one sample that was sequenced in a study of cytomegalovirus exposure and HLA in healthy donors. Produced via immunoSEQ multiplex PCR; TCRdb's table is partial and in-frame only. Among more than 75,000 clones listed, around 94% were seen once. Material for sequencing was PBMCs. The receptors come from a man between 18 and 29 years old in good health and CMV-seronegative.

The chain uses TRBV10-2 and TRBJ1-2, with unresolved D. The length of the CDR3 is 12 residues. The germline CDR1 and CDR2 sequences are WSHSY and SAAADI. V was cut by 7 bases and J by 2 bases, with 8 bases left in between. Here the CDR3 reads CASTETNYGYTF. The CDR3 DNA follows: TGCGCCAGCACGGAGACCAACTATGGCTACACCTTC.

Here the CDR3 DNA reads TGTGCCAGCAGCTTACAGGAGAACACTGAAGCTTTCTTT. Translated: CASSLQENTEAFF. The gene calls are TRBV14 and TRBJ1-1; D may be TRBD1 (5 bases). V was cut by 5 bases and J by 1 base, with 8 bases left in between. This CDR3 spans 13 amino acids. Germline CDR1 SGHDN, CDR2 FVKESK.

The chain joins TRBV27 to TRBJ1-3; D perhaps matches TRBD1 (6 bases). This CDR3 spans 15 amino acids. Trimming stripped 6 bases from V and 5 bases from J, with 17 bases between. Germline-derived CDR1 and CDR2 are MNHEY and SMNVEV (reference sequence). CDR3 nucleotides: TGTGCCAGCAGCCCTGCAGGGGTTATAAGAAACACCATATATTTT. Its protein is CASSPAGVIRNTIYF.

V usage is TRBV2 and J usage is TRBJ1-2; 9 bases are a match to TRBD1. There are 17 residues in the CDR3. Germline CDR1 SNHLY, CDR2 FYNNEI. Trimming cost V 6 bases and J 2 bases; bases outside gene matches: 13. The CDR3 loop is CASRAGTGKGGNYGYTF. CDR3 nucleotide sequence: TGTGCCAGCAGAGCCGGGACAGGGAAAGGTGGGAACTATGGCTACACCTTC.

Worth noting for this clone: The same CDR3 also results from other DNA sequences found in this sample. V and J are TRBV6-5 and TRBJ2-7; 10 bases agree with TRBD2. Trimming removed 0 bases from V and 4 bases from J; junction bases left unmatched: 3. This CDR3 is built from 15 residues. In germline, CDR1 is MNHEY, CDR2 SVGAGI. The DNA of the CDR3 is TGTGCCAGCAGTTACTCTGCTAGCGGGAGTTACGAGCAGTACTTC. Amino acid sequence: CASSYSASGSYEQYF.

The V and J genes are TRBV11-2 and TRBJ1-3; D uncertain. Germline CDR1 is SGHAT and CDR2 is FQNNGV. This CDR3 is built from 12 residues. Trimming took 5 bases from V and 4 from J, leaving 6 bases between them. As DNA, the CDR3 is TGTGCCAGCAGCCTTCAGGGAAACACCATATATTTT. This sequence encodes CASSLQGNTIYF. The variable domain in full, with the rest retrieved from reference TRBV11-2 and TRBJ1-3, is EAGVAQSPRYKIIEKRQSVAFWCNPISGHATLYWYQQILGQGPKLLIQFQNNGVVDDSQLPKDRFSAERLKGVDSTLKIQPAKLEDSAVYLCASSLQGNTIYFGEGSWLTVV.

CDR3 DNA: TGCGCCAGCAGCCAACAGGACAGGGGGTTTGGTGAAGCTTTCTTT. Residues: CASSQQDRGFGEAFF. The rearrangement joins TRBV4-1 to TRBJ1-1; TRBD1 matches 10 bases. Germline CDR1 MGHRA, CDR2 YSYEKL. The CDR3 extends over 15 amino acids. The J segment lost 7 bases and the V segment lost 2 bases, leaving 7 bases of the junction unmatched.

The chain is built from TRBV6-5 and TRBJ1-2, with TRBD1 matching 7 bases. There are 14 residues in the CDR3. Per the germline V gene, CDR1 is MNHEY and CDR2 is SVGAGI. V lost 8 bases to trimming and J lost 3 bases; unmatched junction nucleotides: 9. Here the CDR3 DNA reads TGTGCCAGCGCCTTGGACAGGAGGGACTATGGCTACACCTTC. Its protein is CASALDRRDYGYTF.

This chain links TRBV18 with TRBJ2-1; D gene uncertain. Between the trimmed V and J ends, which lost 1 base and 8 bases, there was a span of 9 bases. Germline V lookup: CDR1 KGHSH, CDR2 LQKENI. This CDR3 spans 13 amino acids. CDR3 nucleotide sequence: TGTGCCAGCTCACCACGGAGTTATGATGAGCAGTTCTTC. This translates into CASSPRSYDEQFF.

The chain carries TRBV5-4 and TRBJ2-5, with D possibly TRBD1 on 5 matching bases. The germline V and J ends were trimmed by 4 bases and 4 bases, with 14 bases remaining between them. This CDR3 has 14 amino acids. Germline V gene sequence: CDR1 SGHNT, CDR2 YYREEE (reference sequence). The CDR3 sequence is CASSQDMLAETQYF. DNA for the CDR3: TGTGCCAGCAGCCAGGACATGCTGGCAGAGACCCAGTACTTC.

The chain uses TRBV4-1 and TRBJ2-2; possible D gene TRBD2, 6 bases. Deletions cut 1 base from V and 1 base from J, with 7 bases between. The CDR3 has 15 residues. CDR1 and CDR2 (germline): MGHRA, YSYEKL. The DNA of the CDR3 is TGCGCCAGCAGCCAAGTCGGGGGGAACACCGGGGAGCTGTTTTTT. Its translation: CASSQVGGNTGELFF.

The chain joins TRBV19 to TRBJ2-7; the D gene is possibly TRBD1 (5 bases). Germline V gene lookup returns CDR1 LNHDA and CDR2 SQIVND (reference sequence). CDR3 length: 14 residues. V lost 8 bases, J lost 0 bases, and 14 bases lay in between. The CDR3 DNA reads TGTGCCAGTCGAAGACAGACAAGCTCCTACGAGCAGTACTTC. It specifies CASRRQTSSYEQYF.

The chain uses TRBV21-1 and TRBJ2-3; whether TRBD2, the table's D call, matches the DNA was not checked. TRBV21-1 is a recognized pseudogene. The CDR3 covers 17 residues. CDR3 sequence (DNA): TGTGCCAGCAGCAAGGGGGGGAGCGGTGCGGACACAGATACGCAGTATTTT. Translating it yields CASSKGGSGADTDTQYF.

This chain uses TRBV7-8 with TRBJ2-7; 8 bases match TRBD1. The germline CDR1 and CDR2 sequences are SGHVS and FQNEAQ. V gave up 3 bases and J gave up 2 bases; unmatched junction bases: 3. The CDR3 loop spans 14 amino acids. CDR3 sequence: CASSFRDRPYEQYF. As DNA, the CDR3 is TGTGCCAGCAGCTTCCGGGACAGGCCCTACGAGCAGTACTTC. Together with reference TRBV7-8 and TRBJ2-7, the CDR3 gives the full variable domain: GAGVSQSPRYKVAKRGQDVALRCDPISGHVSLFWYQQALGQGPEFLTYFQNEAQLDKSGLPSDRFFAERPEGSVSTLKIQRTQQEDSAVYLCASSFRDRPYEQYFGPGTRLTVT.

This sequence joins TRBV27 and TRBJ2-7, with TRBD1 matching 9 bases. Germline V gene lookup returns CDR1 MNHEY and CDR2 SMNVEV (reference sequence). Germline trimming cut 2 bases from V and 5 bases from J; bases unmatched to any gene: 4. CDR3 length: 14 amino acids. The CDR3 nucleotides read TGTGCCAGCAGTTTAGGACAGGGGTTCGACGAGCAGTACTTC. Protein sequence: CASSLGQGFDEQYF.